This entry lists 21 T cell receptor beta chains sequenced from one sample in a study of lymphopenia after photon versus proton radiotherapy (dated by TCRdb to the late 2010s). Libraries came from the immunoSEQ multiplex PCR assay. As stored in TCRdb, this immuneACCESS dataset retains in-frame rearrangements with V and J assigned. A fraction of the clones does not appear; measured against another copy, unresolved V genes explain less than half of the discrepancy, and the remainder lacks a known reason. Counted in this sample were about 40,000 clones; over 75% of them appeared once. Around a quarter of the sample rests with the top ten. This sample comprised peripheral blood, obtained from a patient treated with proton-based radiotherapy. All receptors derive from a woman aged 70 to 79 with pancreatic cancer.

CDR3 in DNA: TGTGCCAGTAGCCAAGACAGGGGGCGCCGTATTCTCCAAGAGACCCAGTACTTC. Encoded protein: CASSQDRGRRILQETQYF. The gene calls are TRBV19 and TRBJ2-5; TRBD1 aligns across 10 bases. Germline CDR1 is LNHDA and CDR2 is SQIVND (reference sequence). The CDR3 is 18 amino acids. After removal of 6 bases from V and 1 base from J, the junction contained 14 bases not matched to a gene.

V and J are TRBV19 and TRBJ2-1; D is perhaps TRBD2 (5 bases). The V gene lost 3 bases and the J gene lost 1 base, with 10 bases spanning the gap. Germline values: CDR1 LNHDA, CDR2 SQIVND (reference sequence). The CDR3 length is 15 residues. The CDR3 DNA reads TGTGCCAGTAGTATCACTAGATCGTCCTACAATGAGCAGTTCTTC. Protein product: CASSITRSSYNEQFF.

The gene calls are TRBV7-2 and TRBJ2-5; unclear D gene. Per the germline V gene, CDR1 is SGHTA and CDR2 is FQGNSA. This CDR3 is 13 amino acids long. The CDR3 sequence is CVEGLPIQETQYF. Written as DNA, the CDR3 is TGTGTAGAAGGGCTCCCTATTCAAGAGACCCAGTACTTC.

This clone was detected only a few times. The V call is TRBV11-3, the J call TRBJ2-7; D is unresolved. Germline CDR1 reads SGHNT; CDR2 reads YENEEA. Trimming left V 1 base short and J 4 bases short, with 8 bases between. The CDR3 extends over 13 amino acids. The CDR3 reads CASSLGSAYEQYF. DNA for the CDR3: TGTGCCAGCAGCTTAGGATCGGCGTACGAGCAGTACTTC.

The V gene is TRBV28, the J gene TRBJ1-3; 7 bases fit TRBD1. Per the germline V gene, CDR1 is MDHEN and CDR2 is SYDVKM. The CDR3 consists of 16 residues. V lost 8 bases to trimming and J lost 2 bases; unmatched junction nucleotides: 12. The CDR3 region has the DNA TGTGCCAGCGAGGAGTTGGACAGGCCAACTGGAAACACCATATATTTT. This codes for CASEELDRPTGNTIYF.

The V and J genes are TRBV4-3 and TRBJ2-7; tentative D call: TRBD2 (6 bases). Germline CDR1 LGHNA, CDR2 YSLEER. Trimming stripped 9 bases from V and 3 bases from J, with 9 bases between. This CDR3 is built from 11 residues. CDR3 residues: CAREGVYEQYF. For the CDR3, the DNA is TGCGCCAGGGAGGGTGTCTACGAGCAGTACTTC.

This clone was recorded a few times. The V call is TRBV7-2, the J call TRBJ2-1, with D perhaps TRBD2 (5 bases). Trimming took 1 base from V and 10 from J, leaving 11 bases between them. CDR3 length equals 13 residues. Germline V gene lookup returns CDR1 SGHTA and CDR2 FQGNSA. Here the CDR3 reads CASSLGDRGEQFF. The CDR3 DNA reads TGTGCCAGCAGCTTAGGGGATCGGGGAGAGCAGTTCTTC.

V is TRBV4-2 and J is TRBJ1-1; 7 nucleotides match TRBD1. Looked up from germline, CDR1 is LGHNA and CDR2 is YNFKEQ. The CDR3 is 13 residues long. The V segment lost 1 base and the J segment 10 bases; nucleotides outside the gene matches: 6. CDR3 in amino acids: CASSQARDSRAFF. The CDR3 DNA reads as TGTGCCAGCAGCCAAGCTCGGGACAGTAGAGCTTTCTTT.

This rearrangement joins TRBV6-6 to TRBJ2-7, with D perhaps TRBD2 (6 bases). The length of the CDR3 is 11 residues. V shed 6 bases and J shed 6 bases, with 9 bases lying between them. Germline CDR1 and CDR2: MNHNY and SVGAGI (reference sequence). The CDR3 here is CASRDYPEQYF. CDR3 nucleotides: TGTGCCAGCAGGGACTACCCCGAGCAGTACTTC.

This clone has only a few counts. This sequence joins TRBV5-4 and TRBJ2-3; 9 bases agree with TRBD1. Germline trimming cut 2 bases from V and 4 bases from J; bases unmatched to any gene: 5. CDR1 SGHNT and CDR2 YYREEE come from the germline V gene (reference sequence). The CDR3 is made up of 15 amino acids. In DNA form, the CDR3 reads TGTGCCAGCAGCTTAACAGGGGGCATGTCAGATACGCAGTATTTT. Protein product: CASSLTGGMSDTQYF.

The rearrangement joins TRBV4-3 to TRBJ1-3, with D perhaps matching TRBD1 (5 bases). The CDR3 has 19 residues. Trimming pared 0 bases from V and 1 base from J, leaving 19 bases between. Germline V gene lookup returns CDR1 LGHNA and CDR2 YSLEER. CDR3 DNA sequence: TGCGCCAGCAGCCAAGATCCCAGTGCAGGGATAGGATCTGGAAACACCATATATTTT. It translates to CASSQDPSAGIGSGNTIYF.

The chain has TRBV28 and TRBJ2-3, with 12 bases fitting TRBD2. Germline values: CDR1 MDHEN, CDR2 SYDVKM. This CDR3 has 18 residues. Losses at the gene ends were 6 bases for V and 4 bases for J; bases not matched to a gene: 14. CDR3 protein: CASRILATSGSQADTQYF. CDR3 coding DNA: TGTGCCAGCAGAATATTAGCGACTAGCGGGAGTCAAGCAGATACGCAGTATTTT.

This rearrangement joins TRBV5-1 to TRBJ2-1; the match to TRBD2 covers 13 bases. Germline V gives CDR1 SGHRS, CDR2 YFSETQ. The CDR3 runs 18 residues. V dropped 3 bases and J dropped 8; count of bases not matched to a gene: 14. The CDR3 DNA follows: TGCGCCAGCAGCTCATCCGGACTAGCGGGAGCGGGAGGCCATGAGCAGTTCTTC. Translated, it gives CASSSSGLAGAGGHEQFF.

The chain uses TRBV7-3 and TRBJ2-5; 9 bases are shared with TRBD1. V lost 6 bases and J lost 4; bases outside the gene matches: 6. Germline V lookup: CDR1 SGHTA, CDR2 FQGTGA. CDR3 length equals 14 residues. The CDR3 DNA sequence: TGTGCCAGCAGACCTGACAGGGGGGCAGAGACCCAGTACTTC. This translates into CASRPDRGAETQYF.

This clone was recorded only once. The rearrangement uses TRBV9 and TRBJ2-5, with D perhaps matching TRBD2 (6 bases). With 0 bases removed from V and 1 base from J, the gap between germline ends came to 13 bases. The CDR3 totals 16 residues. Germline V gene sequence: CDR1 SGDLS, CDR2 YYNGEE. For the CDR3, the DNA is TGTGCCAGCAGCGTAGCCATAGGCGGGACCCAAGAGACCCAGTACTTC. It yields the protein CASSVAIGGTQETQYF.

As DNA, the CDR3 is TGTGCCAGCAGCTTAGAAGGGGGGGCGCGCGGCTACACCTTC. Protein sequence: CASSLEGGARGYTF. This chain joins TRBV7-9 and TRBJ1-2, with TRBD1 as a possible D gene (6 bases). V dropped 1 base and J dropped 8 bases, with 14 bases sitting between them. Germline lookup yields CDR1 SEHNR and CDR2 FQNEAQ (reference sequence). This CDR3 has 14 residues.

The V gene is TRBV2, the J gene TRBJ2-3; no reliable D call. V lost 5 bases and J lost 2, with 14 bases in between. The CDR3 has 15 amino acids. Germline CDR1 reads SNHLY; CDR2 reads FYNNEI. The CDR3 loop is CASSRTSNPTDTQYF. Here the CDR3 DNA reads TGTGCCAGCAGTCGGACCAGTAACCCCACAGATACGCAGTATTTT.

This clone has only one observation. The V call is TRBV19, the J call TRBJ2-2; no definite D call. V gave up 3 bases and J gave up 4 bases, with 9 bases separating them. This CDR3 region has 14 residues. Germline V gives CDR1 LNHDA, CDR2 SQIVND (reference sequence). The CDR3 DNA sequence: TGTGCCAGTAGTATTAAGGTTATCACCGGGGAGCTGTTTTTT. This translates into CASSIKVITGELFF.

The V call is TRBV6-5, the J call TRBJ2-1, with D hard to call. The CDR3 loop spans 15 amino acids. Germline CDR1 is MNHEY and CDR2 is SVGAGI. Trimming took off 2 bases at V and 6 bases at J, with 14 bases between the two ends. The CDR3 reads CASSYGSLDVNEQFF. Written as DNA, the CDR3 is TGTGCCAGCAGTTACGGCTCGTTGGACGTCAATGAGCAGTTCTTC.

V and J are TRBV7-2 and TRBJ1-1, with a possible D match to TRBD1 (6 bases). Germline V gene data show CDR1 as SGHTA and CDR2 as FQGNSA. The germline V and J ends were trimmed by 5 bases and 5 bases, with 18 bases remaining between them. The CDR3 loop spans 15 amino acids. CDR3 loop: CASSPGWGRGTEAFF. CDR3 bases: TGTGCCAGCAGCCCAGGTTGGGGGCGGGGGACTGAAGCTTTCTTT.

V gene TRBV6-5 combines with J gene TRBJ1-1; D unclear. There are 15 residues in the CDR3. Germline CDR1 reads MNHEY; CDR2 reads SVGAGI. V lost 6 bases, J lost 7 bases, and 21 bases lay in between. The CDR3 DNA is TGTGCCAGCAGCTTTACCCTTGTAGCGAAGGTTGAAGCTTTCTTT. Protein sequence: CASSFTLVAKVEAFF.